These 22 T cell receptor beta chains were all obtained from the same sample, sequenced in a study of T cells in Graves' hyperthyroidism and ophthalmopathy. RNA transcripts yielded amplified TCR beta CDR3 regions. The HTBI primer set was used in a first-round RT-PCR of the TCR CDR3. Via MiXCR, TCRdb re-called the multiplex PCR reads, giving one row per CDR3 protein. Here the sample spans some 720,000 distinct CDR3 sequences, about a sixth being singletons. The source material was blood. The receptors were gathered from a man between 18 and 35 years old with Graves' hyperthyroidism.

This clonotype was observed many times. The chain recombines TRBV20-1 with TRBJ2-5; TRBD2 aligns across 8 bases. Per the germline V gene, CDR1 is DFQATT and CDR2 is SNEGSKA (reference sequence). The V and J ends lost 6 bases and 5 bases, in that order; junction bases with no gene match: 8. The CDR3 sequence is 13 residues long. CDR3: CSAGSGREETQYF. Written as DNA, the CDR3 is TGCAGTGCGGGTTCCGGGAGGGAGGAGACCCAGTACTTC.

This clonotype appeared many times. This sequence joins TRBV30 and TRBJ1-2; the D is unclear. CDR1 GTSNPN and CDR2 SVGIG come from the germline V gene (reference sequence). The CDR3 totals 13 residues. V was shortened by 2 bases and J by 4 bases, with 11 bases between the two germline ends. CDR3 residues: CAWSISNLYGYTF. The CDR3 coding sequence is TGTGCCTGGAGTATCAGTAACCTCTATGGCTACACCTTC. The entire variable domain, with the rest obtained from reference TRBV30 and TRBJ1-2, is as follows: SQTIHQWPATLVQPVGSPLSLECTVEGTSNPNLYWYRQAAGRGLQLLFYSVGIGQISSEVPQNLSASRPQDRQFILSSKKLLLSDSGFYLCAWSISNLYGYTFGSGTRLTVV.

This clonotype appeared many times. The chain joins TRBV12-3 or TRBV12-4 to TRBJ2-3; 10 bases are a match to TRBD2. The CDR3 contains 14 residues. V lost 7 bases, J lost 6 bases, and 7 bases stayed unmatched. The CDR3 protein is CASNPAGGRDTQYF. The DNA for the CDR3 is TGTGCCAGCAATCCAGCGGGAGGGCGCGATACGCAGTATTTT.

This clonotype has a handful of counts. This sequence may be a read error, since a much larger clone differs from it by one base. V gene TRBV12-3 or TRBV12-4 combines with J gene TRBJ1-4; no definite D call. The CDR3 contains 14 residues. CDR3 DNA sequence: TGTGCCAGCAGTTTGTGGGCAACTAATAAAAAACTGTTTTTT. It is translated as CASSLWATNKKLFF.

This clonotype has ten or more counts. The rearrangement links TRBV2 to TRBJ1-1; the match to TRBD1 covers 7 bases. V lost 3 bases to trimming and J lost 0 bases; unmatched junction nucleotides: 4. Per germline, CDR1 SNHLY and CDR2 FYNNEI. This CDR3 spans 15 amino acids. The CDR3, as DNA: TGTGCCAGCAGTGAGAGGACAGGCATGAACACTGAAGCTTTCTTT. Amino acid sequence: CASSERTGMNTEAFF.

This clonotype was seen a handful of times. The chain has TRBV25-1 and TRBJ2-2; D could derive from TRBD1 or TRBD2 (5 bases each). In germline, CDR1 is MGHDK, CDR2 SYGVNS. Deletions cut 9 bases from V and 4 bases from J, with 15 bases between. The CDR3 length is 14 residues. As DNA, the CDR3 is TGTGCCAGTGCCCCCGGGGCCCGCACCGGGGAGCTGTTTTTT. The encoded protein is CASAPGARTGELFF. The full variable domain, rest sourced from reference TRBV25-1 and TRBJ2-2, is EADIYQTPRYLVIGTGKKITLECSQTMGHDKMYWYQQDPGMELHLIHYSYGVNSTEKGDLSSESTVSRIRTEHFPLTLESARPSHTSQYLCASAPGARTGELFFGEGSRLTVL.

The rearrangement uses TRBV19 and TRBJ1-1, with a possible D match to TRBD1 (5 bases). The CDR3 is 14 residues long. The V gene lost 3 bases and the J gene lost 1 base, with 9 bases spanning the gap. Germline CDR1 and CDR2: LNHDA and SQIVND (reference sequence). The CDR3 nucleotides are TGTGCCAGTAGTATCGGACAAAAGAACACTGAAGCTTTCTTT. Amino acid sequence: CASSIGQKNTEAFF.

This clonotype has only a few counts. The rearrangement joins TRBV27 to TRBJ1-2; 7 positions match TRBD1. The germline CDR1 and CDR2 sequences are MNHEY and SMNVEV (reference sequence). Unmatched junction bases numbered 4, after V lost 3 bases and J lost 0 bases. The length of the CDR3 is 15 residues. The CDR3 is CASSFEGTANYGYTF. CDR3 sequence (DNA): TGTGCCAGCAGTTTCGAGGGGACAGCTAACTATGGCTACACCTTC.

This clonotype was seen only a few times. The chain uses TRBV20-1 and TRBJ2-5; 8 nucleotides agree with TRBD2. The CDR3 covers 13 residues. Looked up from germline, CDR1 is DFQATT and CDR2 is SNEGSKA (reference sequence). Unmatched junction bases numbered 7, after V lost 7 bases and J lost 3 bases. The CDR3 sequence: CSGRGGGKETQYF. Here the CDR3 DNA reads TGCAGTGGCCGGGGGGGCGGGAAAGAGACCCAGTACTTC.

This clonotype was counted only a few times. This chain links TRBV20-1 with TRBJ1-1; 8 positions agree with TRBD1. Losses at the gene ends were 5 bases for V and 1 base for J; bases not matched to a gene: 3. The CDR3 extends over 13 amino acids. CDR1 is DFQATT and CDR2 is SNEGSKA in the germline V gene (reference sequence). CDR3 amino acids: CSAGTGGNTEAFF. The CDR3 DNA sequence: TGCAGTGCTGGGACAGGCGGGAACACTGAAGCTTTCTTT.

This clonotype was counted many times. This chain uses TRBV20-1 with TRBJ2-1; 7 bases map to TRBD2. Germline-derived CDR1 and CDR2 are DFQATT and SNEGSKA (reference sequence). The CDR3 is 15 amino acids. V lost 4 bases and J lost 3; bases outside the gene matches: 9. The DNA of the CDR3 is TGCAGTGCTACTGGGGGGGGACGGAGCTACAATGAGCAGTTCTTC. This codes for CSATGGGRSYNEQFF.

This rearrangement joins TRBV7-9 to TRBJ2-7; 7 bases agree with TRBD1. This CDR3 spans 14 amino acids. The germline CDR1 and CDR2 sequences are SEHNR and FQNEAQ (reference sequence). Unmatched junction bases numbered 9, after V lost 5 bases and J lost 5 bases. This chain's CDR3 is CASSLKTGWDEQYF. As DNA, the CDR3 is TGTGCCAGCAGCCTAAAGACAGGGTGGGACGAGCAGTACTTC.

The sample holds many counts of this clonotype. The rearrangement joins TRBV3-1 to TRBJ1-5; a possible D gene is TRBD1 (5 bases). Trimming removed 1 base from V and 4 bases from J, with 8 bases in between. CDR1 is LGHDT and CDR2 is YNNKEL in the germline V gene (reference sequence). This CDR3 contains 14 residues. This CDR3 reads CASSQGQGNQPQHF. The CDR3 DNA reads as TGTGCCAGCAGCCAAGGCCAGGGAAATCAGCCCCAGCATTTT.

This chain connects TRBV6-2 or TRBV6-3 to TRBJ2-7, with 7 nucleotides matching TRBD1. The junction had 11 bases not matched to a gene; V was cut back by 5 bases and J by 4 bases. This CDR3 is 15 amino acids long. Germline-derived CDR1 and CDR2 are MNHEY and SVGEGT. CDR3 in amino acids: CASSIRTGAGYEQYF. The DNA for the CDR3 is TGTGCCAGCAGTATCCGGACAGGAGCCGGGTACGAGCAGTACTTC.

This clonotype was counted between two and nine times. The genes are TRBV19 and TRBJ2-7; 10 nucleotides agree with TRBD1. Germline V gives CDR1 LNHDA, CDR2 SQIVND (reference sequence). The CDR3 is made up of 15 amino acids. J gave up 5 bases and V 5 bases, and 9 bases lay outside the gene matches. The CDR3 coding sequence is TGTGCCAGTAGTGTGGGACAGGGGAGTCTAAACGAGCAGTACTTC. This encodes CASSVGQGSLNEQYF.

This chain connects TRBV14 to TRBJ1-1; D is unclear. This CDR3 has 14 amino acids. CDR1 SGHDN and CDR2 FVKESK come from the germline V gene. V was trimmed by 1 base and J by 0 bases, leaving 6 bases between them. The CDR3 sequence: CASSQVQLNTEAFF. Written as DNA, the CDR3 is TGTGCCAGCAGCCAAGTACAGCTGAACACTGAAGCTTTCTTT.

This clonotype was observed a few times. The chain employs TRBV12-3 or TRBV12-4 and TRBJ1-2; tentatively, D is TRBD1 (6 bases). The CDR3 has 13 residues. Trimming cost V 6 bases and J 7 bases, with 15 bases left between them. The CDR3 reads CASRSGGAGGYTF. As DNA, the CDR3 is TGTGCCAGCAGGTCCGGGGGGGCTGGTGGCTACACCTTC.

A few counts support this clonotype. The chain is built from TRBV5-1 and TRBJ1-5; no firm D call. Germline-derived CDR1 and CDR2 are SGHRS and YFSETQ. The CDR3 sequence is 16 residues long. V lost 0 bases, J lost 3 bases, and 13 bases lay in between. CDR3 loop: CASSLAPRDPNQPQHF. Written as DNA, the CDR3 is TGCGCCAGCAGCTTGGCCCCCCGGGATCCCAATCAGCCCCAGCATTTT.

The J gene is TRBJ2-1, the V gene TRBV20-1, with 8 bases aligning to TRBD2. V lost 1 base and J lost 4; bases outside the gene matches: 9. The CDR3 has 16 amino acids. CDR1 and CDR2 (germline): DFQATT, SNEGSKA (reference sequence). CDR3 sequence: CSARARGREGYNEQFF. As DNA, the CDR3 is TGCAGTGCTAGAGCGCGGGGCCGGGAGGGGTACAATGAGCAGTTCTTC.

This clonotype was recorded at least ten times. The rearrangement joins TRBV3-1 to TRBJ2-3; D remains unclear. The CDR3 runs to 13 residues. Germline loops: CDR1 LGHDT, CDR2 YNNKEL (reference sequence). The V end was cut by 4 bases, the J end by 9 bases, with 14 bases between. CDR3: CASSPRPTSTQYF. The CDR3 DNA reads TGTGCCAGCAGCCCTAGACCCACTTCCACGCAGTATTTT.

DNA of the CDR3: TGTGCCAGCAGCTTGGCCTATCTCGAGCAGTACTTC. Amino acid sequence: CASSLAYLEQYF. The rearrangement joins TRBV5-5 to TRBJ2-7; D is undetermined. V was clipped by 0 bases and J by 6 bases, with 7 bases between them. The CDR3 covers 12 residues. CDR1 is SGHKS, CDR2 YYEKEE, per germline (reference sequence).

The CDR3 nucleotides are TGTGCCAGCAGTTATGGGAGGTCGGGAGACGGAAATGAGCAGTTCTTC. Protein: CASSYGRSGDGNEQFF. V gene TRBV6-5 combines with J gene TRBJ2-1, with TRBD2 as a possible D gene (6 bases). With 3 bases removed from V and 7 bases from J, the gap between germline ends came to 19 bases. The CDR3 is 16 amino acids. CDR1 and CDR2 from the germline V gene are MNHEY and SVGAGI.